This entry concerns a single T cell receptor beta chain. There is no known antigen for this receptor. It has no much larger one-base neighbor in the sample; base qualities were not kept. The CDR3, from cysteine to phenylalanine, totals 16 residues. Only the CDR3 region is kept as DNA, spanning 48 bases read in frame from base 1. This sample is part of a study of beta chain features in type 1 diabetes (dated 2018 in TCRdb). With regard to the full study: No differences in mean age, gender distribution, total cell number or subset yield were found between patients and healthy donors. A total of some 100,000,000 sorted cells were examined across all samples, and the number of cells per subset was strongly correlated with RNA yield. In the study, TCRB repertoires of sorted circulating CD4+ T cell subsets from recently diagnosed type 1 diabetes patients were compared with those of matched healthy donors. Regulatory and stem cell-like memory subsets were isolated from only 8 patients and about 8 healthy donors, whereas naive and central memory subsets came from all 30 or so donors. General conclusions and limits of the study: A moderate but significant shortening of TCRB CDR3 length was observed in type 1 diabetes patients in all four CD4+ subsets. Naive, central memory and regulatory TCRB repertoires appeared more similar among patients than among healthy donors. Patients with type 1 diabetes made fewer insertions and deleted more nucleotides at VDJ recombination sites, implying thymic rearrangement abnormalities. Because small numbers of individuals were included in the HLA sub-analyses, any influence of HLA type on TCRB rearrangement was left unresolved. Because cDNA was sequenced instead of genomic DNA, highly expressing activated cells could be over-represented, though the groups showed no difference in activation or CD3 levels. Shorter templates might be favored by PCR, yet because patient and control samples were amplified and corrected together, any such skew would affect both groups equally.

A single peripheral blood draw of approximately 0.11 L on average was collected from each donor into heparinised tubes. A BD FACSAria II and a panel including CD45RO, CCR7, CD25, CD127, CD95 and CD27 were used to sort naive, central memory, regulatory and stem cell-like memory CD4+ T cells. A purity above 98% was achieved for all sorted populations. PBMCs were separated immediately by Lymphoprep density gradient centrifugation and were stained directly, without being cultured. So that batch effects would be minimized, each experiment stained and sorted samples in pairs, pairing one healthy donor with one patient. The entire isolated RNA was reverse transcribed using the High Capacity cDNA Reverse Transcription Kit, and thus expressed TCRB transcripts were sequenced. Stem cell-like memory T cell samples underwent survey-depth immunoSEQ sequencing, averaging approximately 1 million total reads per sample. Sorted cells were lysed in RLT buffer, and RNA was extracted using DNase-treated RNeasy Micro or Mini kits according to cell number. Each cell subset was processed on its own to prevent cross-contamination, while patient and healthy donor samples were processed together. The immunoSEQ multiplex PCR was used to amplify TCRB sequences from cDNA, yielding 87-bp fragments that span the CDR3 region. Amplicons were sequenced on the Illumina HiSeq platform. Regarding the original processing steps: PCR bias was corrected computationally using synthetic template baselines, and reads within Hamming distance 2 were collapsed, with unmergeable singletons discarded. Reads were aligned against IMGT to assign V, D and J genes, CDR3 length and insertions or deletions at six rearrangement sites. Clonotype counts were normalized to sorted cell number within each subset before computing true diversity and Gini coefficients with the tcR R package. The overlap coefficient, calculated on TCRB nucleotide sequences, was used to measure repertoire sharing. As stored in TCRdb, this immuneACCESS dataset retains in-frame rearrangements with V and J assigned. A fraction of the clones does not appear; measured against another copy, unresolved V genes explain less than half of the discrepancy, and the remainder lacks a known reason. That table furnishes V, J and clone size, whereas the DNA furnished D and trimming. For this sample the table gives about 110,000 clones, of which 30% to 40% were detected only once. About 0.07% of the sample is held by the ten biggest clonotypes.

The sequence links TRBV21-1 to TRBJ2-2; TRBD1, the table's D call, lacks a check against the DNA. TRBV21-1 is termed a pseudogene. This receptor was taken from a woman between 18 and 29 years old in good health. The sequenced sample was stem cell memory CD4+ T cells from blood. The cell subset or site label, read with the paper, signifies: stem cell-like memory CD4+ T cells. The DNA reads TGTGCCAGCAGCAAAGAGCCTCAGGGATTCACCGGGGAGCTGTTTTTT. Translation gives CASSKEPQGFTGELFF.